This is a list of T cell receptor beta chains from one sample in a study of T cells in Graves' hyperthyroidism and ophthalmopathy. TCRdb ran MiXCR on the multiplex PCR reads and lists one entry per CDR3 protein. The sample consists of around 350,000 distinct CDR3 sequences, about 19% of them appearing once. The sequencing sample was made of blood. The receptors derive from a woman between 18 and 29 years old with Graves' hyperthyroidism. Both conserved end residues are part of each CDR3. Each record gives: J gene, V gene, D gene, clone size, CDR3 length, CDR3 protein, CDR3 DNA. A D gene is named only where the DNA matches it firmly. The size entry is marked missing in some rows and otherwise reads once, few, many or a size class.

>TRBJ2-5|TRBV20-1|NA|NA|14
CSAAEQGFRETQYF
TGCAGTGCCGCAGAACAGGGATTTCGGGAGACCCAGTACTTC
>TRBJ1-3|TRBV30|NA|many|12
CAWSRTADTIYF
TGTGCCTGGAGTCGGACAGCCGACACCATATATTTT
>TRBJ2-2|TRBV30|NA|many|16
CAWSVQWRIWTGELFF
TGTGCCTGGAGTGTACAGTGGCGGATTTGGACCGGGGAGCTGTTTTTT
>TRBJ1-1|TRBV4-2|NA|few|15
CASSQDFGGNTEAFF
TGTGCCAGCAGCCAAGATTTCGGCGGGAACACTGAAGCTTTCTTT
>TRBJ1-2|TRBV20-1|TRBD1|many|15
CSARDGTGGTYGYTF
TGCAGTGCTAGAGATGGGACAGGGGGGACCTATGGCTACACCTTC
>TRBJ2-7|TRBV30|NA|many|16
CAWRGTGTGSNYEQYF
TGTGCCTGGAGGGGGACCGGGACTGGATCTAACTACGAGCAGTACTTC
>TRBJ2-5|TRBV12-5|NA|many|14
CASGTDRAQETQYF
TGTGCTAGTGGTACAGACCGGGCCCAAGAGACCCAGTACTTC
>TRBJ1-1|TRBV12-3/TRBV12-4|TRBD1|NA|14
CASRTTGGHTEAFF
TGTGCCAGCAGGACGACAGGGGGGCACACTGAAGCTTTCTTT
>TRBJ1-1|TRBV29-1|TRBD1|many|16
CSVEQRQGLLNTEAFF
TGCAGCGTTGAACAGCGACAGGGGCTACTGAACACTGAAGCTTTCTTT
>TRBJ1-1|TRBV6-5|NA|many|14
CASSYPGASTEAFF
TGTGCCAGCAGTTACCCGGGGGCGAGCACTGAAGCTTTCTTT
>TRBJ1-2|TRBV10-1|NA|many|13
CASSESRSRGYTF
TGCGCCAGCAGTGAGTCTCGATCGAGAGGCTACACCTTC
>TRBJ2-5|TRBV20-1|TRBD2|many|14
CSATPRLAPETQYF
TGCAGTGCGACGCCTCGACTAGCCCCCGAGACCCAGTACTTC
>TRBJ2-5|TRBV2|NA|many|12
CASTRNQETQYF
TGTGCCAGCACCAGGAATCAAGAGACCCAGTACTTC
>TRBJ1-1|TRBV7-2|NA|NA|13
CASSLVSQSPAFF
TGTGCCAGCAGCTTAGTTAGTCAGAGCCCGGCTTTCTTT
>TRBJ2-4|TRBV25-1|NA|few|16
CASSEWKGVAKNIQYF
TGTGCCAGCAGTGAATGGAAAGGGGTGGCCAAAAACATTCAGTACTTC
>TRBJ2-7|TRBV7-3|NA|many|15
CASSLTFGQAHEQYF
TGTGCCAGCAGCTTAACCTTCGGCCAGGCCCACGAGCAGTACTTC
>TRBJ1-3|TRBV11-2|NA|many|16
CASSLRGDNPGNTIYF
TGTGCCAGCAGCTTAAGGGGGGATAATCCTGGAAACACCATATATTTT
>TRBJ1-3|TRBV18|TRBD1|many|16
CASSQEGQASGNTIYF
TGTGCCAGCTCGCAAGAGGGACAGGCTTCTGGAAACACCATATATTTT
>TRBJ2-7|TRBV28|NA|many|14
CASTRPRQTYEQYF
TGTGCCAGCACCCGGCCTCGACAGACCTACGAGCAGTACTTC
>TRBJ2-7|TRBV11-2|TRBD1|many|16
CASSPRDRALPYEQYF
TGTGCCAGCAGCCCCCGGGACAGGGCCCTACCCTACGAGCAGTACTTC
>TRBJ1-1|TRBV20-1|NA|many|13
CSARDLRDPEAFF
TGCAGTGCTAGAGATCTACGGGATCCTGAAGCTTTCTTT
>TRBJ1-2|TRBV28|NA|many|13
CASYSARVDGYTF
TGTGCCAGCTACTCCGCCAGGGTCGATGGCTACACCTTC
>TRBJ1-2|TRBV12-3/TRBV12-4|TRBD1|many|13
CASRWTGDYGYTF
TGTGCCAGCAGGTGGACAGGTGACTATGGCTACACCTTC
>TRBJ2-3|TRBV20-1|TRBD2|many|16
CSARDLLAVGPDTQYF
TGCAGTGCTAGAGACCTACTAGCGGTGGGCCCAGATACGCAGTATTTT
>TRBJ1-3|TRBV6-1|NA|many|14
CAGRRDNSGNTIYF
TGTGCCGGAAGGAGGGACAACTCTGGAAACACCATATATTTT
>TRBJ1-5|TRBV7-2|TRBD1|many|20
CASRRLWDRDGVHSNQPQHF
TGTGCCAGCAGGCGATTATGGGACAGGGATGGTGTACATAGCAATCAGCCCCAGCATTTT
>TRBJ2-7|TRBV20-1|NA|many|13
CSARRTVGGEQYF
TGCAGTGCTAGAAGGACAGTCGGGGGCGAGCAGTACTTC
>TRBJ2-7|TRBV6-1|TRBD1|NA|14
CASRNRDRGYEQYF
TGTGCCAGCAGGAACCGGGACAGGGGGTACGAGCAGTACTTC
>TRBJ1-1|TRBV2|NA|many|16
CASRKQVFLMNTEAFF
TGTGCCAGCAGGAAACAGGTCTTCCTCATGAACACTGAAGCTTTCTTT
>TRBJ2-7|TRBV5-5|NA|many|14
CASSLWGEIYEQYF
TGTGCCAGCAGCTTGTGGGGAGAGATCTACGAGCAGTACTTC
>TRBJ1-2|TRBV28|NA|many|14
CASSPLPETGDYTF
TGTGCCAGCAGTCCGCTCCCCGAGACAGGAGACTACACCTTC
>TRBJ1-2|TRBV18|NA|many|11
CASSATPGYTF
TGTGCCAGCTCCGCGACCCCTGGCTACACCTTC
>TRBJ1-1|TRBV7-3|NA|NA|14
CASSLMGEGTEAFF
TGTGCCAGCAGCTTAATGGGGGAGGGCACTGAAGCTTTCTTT
>TRBJ1-2|TRBV3-1|NA|many|14
CASSQERGPNGYTF
TGTGCCAGCAGCCAAGAGCGAGGTCCCAATGGCTACACCTTC